A selection of T cell receptor beta chains follows, all from one sample in a study of tumor-infiltrating lymphocytes in primary liver carcinoma. MiXCR, applied by TCRdb to the multiplex PCR reads, yields one record per CDR3 protein. The table lists tens of thousands of distinct CDR3 sequences, about 75% of them singletons. Sequenced: tumor-adjacent normal liver tissue. The receptors originated from a woman aged 25 to 45 with primary liver carcinoma and hepatitis B virus infection. The CDR3 runs from the conserved cysteine through the conserved F or W. A D gene is named only where the DNA matches it firmly. Expanded clones are given a class, and other clones once, few, many or no size at all.

V	size	J	D	CDR3	DNA
TRBV11-3	NA	TRBJ1-1	TRBD1	CASCQGAPITTEAFF	TGTGCCTCCTGTCAGGGGGCGCCAATCACCACTGAAGCTTTCTTT
TRBV20-1	few	TRBJ1-1	NA	CSAREMTGREAFF	TGCAGTGCTAGGGAAATGACAGGCCGTGAAGCTTTCTTT
TRBV30	few	TRBJ2-7	NA	CAWRSPGYEQYF	TGTGCCTGGAGATCCCCGGGGTACGAGCAGTACTTC
TRBV28	NA	TRBJ2-7	TRBD1	CATRGLGRGLTARSYEQYF	TGTGCCACCAGGGGGTTGGGGAGAGGGCTTACGGCGCGTTCCTACGAGCAGTACTTC
TRBV6-4	NA	TRBJ2-1	NA	CASSPSGGVIERFF	TGTGCCAGCAGCCCCTCTGGAGGGGTAATTGAGCGGTTCTTC
TRBV6-2/TRBV6-3	NA	TRBJ2-5	TRBD2	CASSYSPRSGRRETQYF	TGTGCCAGCAGTTACTCTCCAAGAAGCGGGAGAAGAGAGACCCAATACTTC
TRBV11-2	NA	TRBJ2-5	TRBD1	CTSSTRIGGAKETQYF	TGTACCAGCAGCACAAGAATAGGGGGCGCAAAAGAGACCCAGTACTTC
TRBV5-1	NA	TRBJ1-5	NA	CASSLRGVSNQPQHF	TGCGCTAGCAGTTTAAGGGGGGTTAGCAATCAGCCCCAGCATTTT
TRBV6-2/TRBV6-3	NA	TRBJ2-1	TRBD2	CASSYSMSLAGVGCSSYNEQFF	TGTGCCAGTAGTTACTCGATGAGTCTAGCGGGAGTGGGGTGTAGCTCCTACAATGAGCAGTTCTTC
TRBV28	NA	TRBJ2-2	TRBD1	CVSSTWDRGLTGELFF	TGTGTCAGCAGTACGTGGGACAGGGGGCTGACCGGGGAGCTGTTTTTT
TRBV4-3	NA	TRBJ2-1	NA	CASSQDTGVSYYEQFF	TGCGCCAGCAGCCAAGATACGGGAGTCTCCTACTATGAGCAGTTCTTC
TRBV6-5	NA	TRBJ2-3	NA	CASSYGPRDGQDTQYF	TGTGCCAGTAGCTATGGTCCAAGGGATGGCCAAGATACGCAGTATTTT
TRBV11-2	NA	TRBJ2-7	NA	CPSSWEAAYEQYF	TGTCCCAGCAGCTGGGAAGCTGCCTACGAGCAGTACTTC
TRBV11-2	NA	TRBJ2-1	TRBD2	CARSWGGPAGNNKQFF	TGTGCCAGGAGCTGGGGGGGACCAGCGGGGAACAATAAGCAGTTCTTC
TRBV7-9	many	TRBJ1-5	NA	CASSYIGGGNQPQHF	TGTGCCAGCAGCTATATCGGGGGGGGCAATCAGCCCCAGCATTTT
TRBV30	many	TRBJ1-2	NA	CAWTWGSGIGYTF	TGTGCCTGGACTTGGGGGAGTGGGATTGGCTACACCTTC
TRBV10-3	NA	TRBJ1-3	NA	CTVSESVSGNTIYF	TGTACTGTCAGTGAGTCAGTTTCTGGAAACACCATATATTTT
TRBV28	NA	TRBJ2-7	NA	CANSLHPQGFYKQYF	TGTGCCAACAGTTTGCACCCCCAGGGGTTTTACAAGCAGTACTTC
TRBV16	many	TRBJ1-2	NA	CASSQSSGGYGYTF	TGTGCCAGCAGCCAATCTTCCGGGGGCTATGGCTACACCTTC
TRBV11-2	large	TRBJ1-6	NA	CASSLGTSLHF	TGTGCCAGCAGCTTAGGTACATCCCTCCACTTT
TRBV12-3/TRBV12-4	NA	TRBJ2-3	TRBD2	CTSRGLAGRTDTQYF	TGTACCAGCAGAGGACTAGCGGGTCGCACAGATACGCAGTATTTC
TRBV11-2	NA	TRBJ1-2	TRBD1	CASRRRGRGDYGYTF	TGTGCCAGTCGCCGAAGGGGGCGCGGGGACTATGGCTACACCTTC
TRBV7-2	NA	TRBJ1-6	NA	CASRVSGAYNLPLHF	TGTGCCAGCAGGGTCTCGGGGGCCTATAATTTACCCCTCCACTTT
TRBV12-3/TRBV12-4	NA	TRBJ2-1	NA	CASSSPWARGQFF	TGTGCCAGCAGTTCCCCTTGGGCCCGCGGGCAGTTCTTC
TRBV28	few	TRBJ2-7	TRBD2	CASSPRVAYSGGAGNEQYF	TGTGCCAGCAGTCCCAGGGTCGCCTATAGCGGGGGGGCCGGGAACGAGCAGTACTTC
TRBV12-3/TRBV12-4	NA	TRBJ2-3	NA	CASSLGRSRDTQYF	TGTGCCAGCAGTCTTGGTCGTAGCAGAGATACACAGTATTTT
TRBV29-1	NA	TRBJ2-2	NA	CSVQGGNTGEPFF	TGCAGCGTTCAGGGGGGAAACACCGGGGAGCCGTTTTTT
TRBV2	NA	TRBJ2-1	NA	CASQRPPQGNEQFF	TGTGCCAGCCAAAGGCCTCCTCAGGGCAATGAGCAGTTCTTC
TRBV28	NA	TRBJ2-1	TRBD2	CASSTGQAEKLAGVTYNEQFF	TGTGCCAGCAGCACCGGACAGGCGGAGAAACTAGCGGGAGTTACCTACAATGAGCAGTTCTTC
TRBV7-8	NA	TRBJ2-6	NA	CASSFPALAGTDVLTF	TGTGCCAGCAGCTTCCCGGCTTTGGCTGGGACCGACGTCCTGACTTTC
TRBV6-6	NA	TRBJ2-2	NA	CASSYPEGRINNGELFF	TGTGCCAGCAGTTACCCGGAGGGGAGAATAAACAACGGGGAGCTGTTTTTT
TRBV6-1	NA	TRBJ1-6	NA	CAISSGTENSLLHF	TGTGCCATCAGTTCCGGGACGGAGAATTCACTCCTCCACTTT
TRBV10-3	NA	TRBJ1-3	NA	CAISESVPGSTIYF	TGTGCCATCAGTGAGTCAGTTCCTGGAAGCACCATATATTTC
TRBV18	NA	TRBJ2-7	NA	CASSAKFSYGQYF	TGTGCCAGCTCGGCGAAATTCTCATACGGGCAGTACTTC
TRBV12-3/TRBV12-4	NA	TRBJ1-2	NA	CASSLGLSHVYGYTF	TGTGCCAGCAGTTTAGGCCTCTCCCACGTCTATGGCTACACCTTC
TRBV11-2	NA	TRBJ2-3	NA	CASSLRRDTDTQYF	TGTGCCAGCAGCTTAAGGCGGGACACAGATACGCAGTATTTT
TRBV11-2	NA	TRBJ1-1	NA	CASNPGTGAFF	TGTGCCAGTAACCCCGGGACTGGAGCTTTCTTT
TRBV6-2/TRBV6-3	NA	TRBJ2-6	NA	CASSLEGGDPGANALTF	TGTGCCAGCAGTCTTGAGGGGGGGGACCCTGGGGCCAACGCCCTGACTTTC
TRBV29-1	few	TRBJ2-4	TRBD2	CSVDGLAGEVSIQYF	TGCAGCGTTGACGGACTAGCGGGAGAAGTGAGCATTCAGTACTTC
TRBV6-1	NA	TRBJ2-6	NA	CTRSEASSGANVLTF	TGTACCCGCAGTGAAGCTAGCTCTGGGGCCAACGTCCTGACTTTC
TRBV29-1	NA	TRBJ1-2	NA	CSVPWNYGYAF	TGCAGCGTTCCGTGGAACTATGGCTACGCCTTC
TRBV11-2	NA	TRBJ1-6	NA	CASSNSRRLSSPLHF	TGTGCCAGCAGCAACTCTCGAAGGCTCAGCTCACCCCTCCACTTT
TRBV10-2	NA	TRBJ2-1	TRBD1	CASSEFLLGQGGHEQFF	TGCGCCAGCAGTGAGTTTCTCCTAGGACAGGGGGGCCACGAGCAGTTCTTC
TRBV6-5	many	TRBJ2-5	NA	CASSYGKTGETQYF	TGTGCCAGCAGTTACGGAAAGACCGGGGAGACCCAGTACTTC
TRBV5-1	NA	TRBJ1-1	NA	CASSLTGRDTEPFF	TGCGCCAGCAGCTTGACCGGCAGGGACACTGAACCTTTCTTT
TRBV12-3/TRBV12-4	NA	TRBJ2-7	TRBD1	CASSSRVRTGGTFYEQYF	TGTGCCAGCAGCTCGAGAGTTAGGACAGGGGGCACTTTCTACGAGCAGTACTTC
TRBV11-2	once	TRBJ2-3	NA	CASSLVGSTDTQYF	TGTGCCAGCAGCTTAGTTGGGAGCACAGATACGCAGTATTTT
TRBV4-3	NA	TRBJ2-1	NA	CAGSHTELINEQFF	TGCGCCGGTAGCCACACAGAGTTGATCAATGAGCAGTTCTTC